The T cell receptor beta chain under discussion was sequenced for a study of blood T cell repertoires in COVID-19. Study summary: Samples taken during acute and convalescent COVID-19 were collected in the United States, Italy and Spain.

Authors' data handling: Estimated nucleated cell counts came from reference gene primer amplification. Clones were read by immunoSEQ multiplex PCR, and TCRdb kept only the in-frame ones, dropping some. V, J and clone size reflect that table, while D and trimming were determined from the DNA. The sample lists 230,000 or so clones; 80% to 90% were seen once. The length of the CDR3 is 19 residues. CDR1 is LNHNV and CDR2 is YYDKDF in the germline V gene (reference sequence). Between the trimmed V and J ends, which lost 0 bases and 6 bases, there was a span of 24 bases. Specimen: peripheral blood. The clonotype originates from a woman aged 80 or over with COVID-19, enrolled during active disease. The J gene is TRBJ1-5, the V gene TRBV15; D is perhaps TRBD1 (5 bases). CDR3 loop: CATSRDRSGGGFRSQPQHF. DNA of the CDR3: TGTGCCACCAGCAGAGATCGGAGCGGGGGTGGCTTTCGGAGTCAGCCCCAGCATTTT.